This entry is about one T cell receptor (beta chain). Its specificity is not known. These data originate in a study of T cell responses to AZD1222 COVID-19 vaccine. Across the study: The analysis combined second doses at about 4 or about 12 weeks.

General study results and limits: Among the donors, most were white British and more were female, and clonal diversity was possibly underestimated. Baseline seropositives among AZD1222 recipients totaled only five to seven. Recipients of two AZD1222 doses showed rising Spike-specific TCR breadth and depth.

The repertoire was sequenced with immunoSEQ multiplex PCR; TCRdb's copy has only in-frame clones and lacks some. Among some 150,000 clones listed, 70% to 90% were seen once. V was shortened by 5 bases and J by 8 bases, with 12 bases between the two germline ends. Germline CDR1 GTSNPN, CDR2 SVGIG (reference sequence). CDR3 size: 12 residues. This clonotype was obtained from an adult in good health. The chain carries TRBV30 and TRBJ1-4; D not resolved. Sequences were derived from peripheral blood, sampled on day 0 of AZD1222 vaccination. The CDR3 DNA is TGTGCCTGGTCCGCCCAGATGGAAAAACTGTTTTTT. Residues: CAWSAQMEKLFF.